This T cell receptor (beta chain) was identified in a study of T cell changes during pregnancy in multiple sclerosis. Germline V CDR1 and CDR2: LNHDA, SQIVND (reference sequence). V lost 7 bases to trimming and J lost 2 bases, with 20 bases between them. The CDR3 loop spans 16 amino acids. Using immunoSEQ multiplex PCR, the repertoire was profiled, and TCRdb retains in-frame clones only, with some absent. In the table there are over 60,000 clones, 80% to 90% of which are singletons. This receptor was obtained from a female donor with multiple sclerosis, enrolled in a pregnancy study. The specimen was peripheral blood, collected in the first trimester of pregnancy. The chain employs TRBV19 and TRBJ1-2, with D possibly being TRBD1 (5 bases). DNA for the CDR3: TGTGCCAGTACCACGGGGGGGGGACCCGGAAACTATGGCTACACCTTC. Its protein product is CASTTGGGPGNYGYTF.